This T cell receptor beta chain was recorded in a study of T cells after yellow fever vaccination. Study observations and caveats: The study noted that FACS-sorted repertoires could contain abundant clonotypes contaminating from the bulk population.

TCRdb called the 5' RACE reads again in MiXCR, with one record for every CDR3 protein. The table shows about 360,000 distinct CDR3 sequences, with 6% to 8% occurring only once. This clonotype was recorded at least ten times. The target antigen is unknown. This receptor was obtained from a man in his thirties or forties who received the YFV17D yellow fever vaccine. Sequencing used PBMCs, obtained 5 days after the yellow fever booster vaccination.

The CDR3 DNA is TGCAGTGCTAGAGACCTCGGGACTAGCGGAGACCCAGATACGCAGTATTTT. It codes for CSARDLGTSGDPDTQYF. The V call is TRBV20-1, the J call TRBJ2-3; TRBD2 matches 11 bases. V lost 0 bases, J lost 4 bases, and 9 bases stayed unmatched. From germline, CDR1 is DFQATT and CDR2 SNEGSKA (reference sequence). The CDR3 runs to 17 residues.